The T cell receptor (beta chain) under discussion was sequenced for a study of blood T cell repertoires in COVID-19. With 4 bases clipped from V and 10 bases from J, the junction kept 6 bases outside the gene matches. Germline loops: CDR1 MGHDK, CDR2 SYGVNS. This CDR3 has 14 amino acids. Sequencing was performed with immunoSEQ multiplex PCR; in TCRdb, only in-frame clones are kept and a portion is missing. The table shows about 150,000 clones, with more than 75% occurring only once. The chain joins TRBV25-1 to TRBJ1-6; 8 nucleotides line up with TRBD1. Sequenced input: peripheral blood. The sequence came from a woman aged 45 to 65 with acute or convalescent COVID-19. In DNA, the CDR3 is TGTGCCAGCAGTGCAGGGGGCGGATCGTCACCCCTCCACTTT. Translation gives CASSAGGGSSPLHF.